The 20 T cell receptor beta chains given below trace back to one sample, sequenced in a study of stem cell transplantation in POMP-related autoinflammatory disease. TCRdb's table, derived via immunoSEQ multiplex PCR, lists solely in-frame clones and lacks some. The sample carries tens of thousands of clones, just over 90% recorded once. This material consisted of CD4+ T cells from PBMCs, taken after stem cell transplantation. The source is a human patient with POMP-related autoinflammation and immune dysregulation (PRAID). Some T cells may originate from the graft donor.

V and J are TRBV18 and TRBJ2-1, with a tentative D call TRBD2 (5 bases). Germline values: CDR1 KGHSH, CDR2 LQKENI. Trimming shortened V by 6 bases and J by 7 bases, and 13 bases separated the two germline ends. The CDR3 contains 13 residues. CDR3 nucleotide sequence: TGTGCCAGCTCCCCTACGGACTTTAATGAGCAGTTCTTC. Encoded protein: CASSPTDFNEQFF.

This sequence joins TRBV28 and TRBJ1-2, with D unclear. The length of the CDR3 is 13 residues. Germline CDR1 and CDR2: MDHEN and SYDVKM. V lost 10 bases and J 1 base, leaving 13 bases between the germline ends. CDR3 protein: CATEGAVNYGYTF. DNA of the CDR3: TGTGCCACCGAGGGTGCCGTTAACTATGGCTACACCTTC.

The gene calls are TRBV11-2 and TRBJ1-4, with D hard to call. CDR1 and CDR2 from the germline V gene are SGHAT and FQNNGV. The CDR3 has 15 amino acids. V was clipped by 4 bases and J by 2 bases, with 11 bases between them. This CDR3 is CASSSGGPTNEKLFF. The CDR3 nucleotides read TGTGCCAGCAGCTCCGGTGGACCCACTAATGAAAAACTGTTTTTT.

The V and J genes are TRBV24-1 and TRBJ2-3; perhaps TRBD1 as D (6 bases). Germline V lookup: CDR1 KGHDR, CDR2 SFDVKD. V was shortened by 3 bases and J by 2 bases, with 17 bases between the two germline ends. The CDR3 runs to 17 residues. CDR3 region: CATSDTKDSLHTDTQYF. The CDR3 DNA follows: TGTGCCACCAGTGATACCAAGGACAGCCTCCACACAGATACGCAGTATTTT.

The rearrangement uses TRBV5-1 and TRBJ2-1; the D call may be TRBD1 or TRBD2 (5 bases each). Trimming shortened V by 0 bases and J by 2 bases, and 18 bases separated the two germline ends. The length of the CDR3 is 18 residues. Germline values: CDR1 SGHRS, CDR2 YFSETQ. The CDR3 is CASSLAVNAGGPYNEQFF. The CDR3 DNA reads TGCGCCAGCAGCTTGGCCGTTAATGCTGGGGGTCCCTACAATGAGCAGTTCTTC.

The CDR3 loop is CASSWRGPGANVLTF. The CDR3 coding sequence is TGTGCCAGCAGCTGGAGGGGGCCTGGGGCCAACGTCCTGACTTTC. The chain couples TRBV5-8 to TRBJ2-6; weak D call: TRBD1 (7 bases). The CDR3 loop spans 15 amino acids. Germline CDR1 SGHTS, CDR2 YDEGEE. The V gene lost 3 bases and the J gene lost 2 bases, with 9 bases spanning the gap.

The chain carries TRBV4-1 and TRBJ2-7, with 7 bases identical to TRBD2. Germline V CDR1 and CDR2: MGHRA, YSYEKL. The CDR3 covers 15 residues. With V trimmed by 1 base and J by 7 bases, 10 bases remained unmatched. The CDR3, as DNA: TGCGCCAGCAGCCAAGGGATGGCAGGGCGGGGGGAGCAGTACTTC. Translating gives CASSQGMAGRGEQYF.

This chain connects TRBV6-6 to TRBJ2-1; 10 nucleotides agree with TRBD1. This CDR3 comprises 15 residues. In germline, CDR1 is MNHNY, CDR2 SVGAGI (reference sequence). V lost 5 bases and J lost 7; bases outside the gene matches: 8. This CDR3 reads CASSDPGQGSNEQFF. The CDR3 nucleotides are TGTGCCAGCAGTGACCCGGGACAGGGGAGTAATGAGCAGTTCTTC.

V and J are TRBV24-1 and TRBJ2-2; TRBD1 is a possible D gene (7 bases). Germline assignment: CDR1 KGHDR and CDR2 SFDVKD. The CDR3 loop spans 17 amino acids. The V gene lost 5 bases and the J gene lost 2 bases, with 17 bases spanning the gap. The CDR3 reads CATSGLGGTVNTGELFF. CDR3 sequence (DNA): TGTGCCACCAGTGGCCTAGGCGGGACAGTCAACACCGGGGAGCTGTTTTTT.

V gene TRBV27 combines with J gene TRBJ1-6; no definite D call. V shed 6 bases and J shed 3 bases, with 12 bases lying between them. The CDR3 has 15 residues. Germline V gives CDR1 MNHEY, CDR2 SMNVEV (reference sequence). CDR3 nucleotide sequence: TGTGCCAGCAGCGAACAAATCGGCTATAATTCACCCCTCCACTTT. This encodes CASSEQIGYNSPLHF.

This rearrangement joins TRBV27 to TRBJ1-4; tentatively, D is TRBD1 (6 bases). This CDR3 contains 12 residues. The V gene's germline CDR1 is MNHEY and CDR2 SMNVEV (reference sequence). The germline V and J ends were trimmed by 5 bases and 8 bases, with 9 bases remaining between them. CDR3 bases: TGTGCCAGCAGTGAAAGGGGGGAAAAACTGTTTTTT. It is translated as CASSERGEKLFF.

The V call is TRBV6-5, the J call TRBJ2-5; TRBD1 might be the D (7 bases). Germline CDR1 reads MNHEY; CDR2 reads SVGAGI. The germline V and J ends were trimmed by 6 bases and 5 bases, with 16 bases remaining between them. There are 14 residues in the CDR3. For the CDR3, the DNA is TGTGCCAGCAGGATCACAGGGGCGGGGGAGACCCAGTACTTC. Translation gives CASRITGAGETQYF.

With respect to this clone: One end of the junction varies from germline; a read error may be responsible. The chain carries TRBV12-3 or TRBV12-4 and TRBJ2-5, with D perhaps matching TRBD2 (5 bases). CDR3 length equals 13 residues. This chain's CDR3 is CASSPSYGPLGNF. CDR3 nucleotides: TGTGCCAGCAGCCCCTCTTATGGGCCTCTCGGGAACTTC.

This chain joins TRBV28 and TRBJ1-2, with no clear D. This CDR3 spans 15 amino acids. Germline values: CDR1 MDHEN, CDR2 SYDVKM. Trimming stripped 2 bases from V and 3 bases from J, with 13 bases between. Here the CDR3 reads CASSLIRRGDYGYTF. CDR3 bases: TGTGCCAGCAGTTTAATCAGGCGTGGGGACTATGGCTACACCTTC.

The genes are TRBV24-1 and TRBJ2-3; no clear D. V lost 1 base and J 2 bases, leaving 6 bases between the germline ends. The germline gives CDR1 KGHDR, CDR2 SFDVKD. The CDR3 runs 14 residues. In nucleotides, the CDR3 is TGTGCCACCAGTGATTTCTTTGTCACAGATACGCAGTATTTT. It yields the protein CATSDFFVTDTQYF.

The chain carries TRBV3-1 (or the pseudogene TRBV3-2) and TRBJ1-1; 7 nucleotides line up with TRBD1. Trimming removed 2 bases from V and 5 bases from J; junction bases left unmatched: 8. This CDR3 region has 15 residues. Germline CDR1 reads LGHDT; CDR2 reads YNNKEL (reference sequence). The CDR3 region is CASSQQTGSRTEAFF. The CDR3 coding sequence is TGTGCCAGCAGCCAACAGACAGGGAGTAGGACTGAAGCTTTCTTT.

This chain uses TRBV5-1 with TRBJ1-1; D unclear. V dropped 4 bases and J dropped 0 bases, with 10 bases sitting between them. This CDR3 comprises 14 residues. Per germline, CDR1 SGHRS and CDR2 YFSETQ. The DNA for the CDR3 is TGCGCCAGCAGCGTGACAAACCTGAACACTGAAGCTTTCTTT. Its translation: CASSVTNLNTEAFF.

The V call is TRBV19, the J call TRBJ2-7; 9 nucleotides align to TRBD2. Per germline, CDR1 LNHDA and CDR2 SQIVND (reference sequence). The CDR3 is made up of 15 amino acids. V lost 9 bases, J lost 1 base, and 10 bases stayed unmatched. The CDR3 is CASRKRGEPSYEQYV. The CDR3 bases are TGTGCCAGCAGGAAGCGGGGGGAGCCTTCCTACGAGCAGTACGTC.

The chain recombines TRBV9 with TRBJ1-3; 8 positions agree with TRBD1. The CDR3 is 15 amino acids. Per the germline V gene, CDR1 is SGDLS and CDR2 is YYNGEE. J lost 4 bases, V lost 3 bases, and 6 bases had no gene match. For the CDR3, the DNA is TGTGCCAGCAGCGCAACCAGGGGGCCCGGAAACACCATATATTTT. This translates into CASSATRGPGNTIYF.

The chain uses TRBV10-3 and TRBJ2-1; no definite D call. CDR3 length: 14 residues. V lost 5 bases, J lost 5 bases, and 13 bases lay in between. The V gene's germline CDR1 is ENHRY and CDR2 SYGVKD. The CDR3: CAISPGPQDNEQFF. The DNA for the CDR3 is TGTGCCATCAGTCCCGGGCCTCAAGACAATGAGCAGTTCTTC.